Here is one T cell receptor (beta chain) with its context. No antigen is known for it. This record belongs to a study of CD8 T cells in ankylosing spondylitis. The study's findings and limits: Prior literature has documented some motif variants in synovial fluid and blood from reactive arthritis. Among TCR beta sequences, a motif of eight highly homologous variants appeared characteristic of ankylosing spondylitis blood.

TCRdb itself ran the 5' RACE reads through MiXCR, one entry per CDR3 protein. Of roughly 240,000 distinct CDR3 sequences in the sample, roughly a third were seen once. CDR3 length equals 12 residues. Trimming took 2 bases from V and 8 from J, leaving 9 bases between them. Input material: blood, either unsorted or a sorted T cell fraction (not recorded which). This TCR was recovered from a male donor with ankylosing spondylitis or in good health (not recorded which). The chain links TRBV12-3 or TRBV12-4 to TRBJ1-1, with unresolved D. For the CDR3, the DNA is TGTGCCAGCAGTTTATTGGGAAACGAAGCTTTCTTT. The encoded protein is CASSLLGNEAFF.